This T cell receptor beta chain emerged from a study of T cell repertoires in cytomegalovirus infection. The CDR3 extends over 14 amino acids. Germline V gene sequence: CDR1 LGHDT, CDR2 YNNKEL (reference sequence). With 1 base removed from V and 5 bases from J, the gap between germline ends came to 11 bases. TCRdb reanalysed the reads using MiXCR and keeps one entry per CDR3 protein. The top ten hold 20% to 30% of the sample, which has 160,000 or so distinct CDR3 sequences, about a fifth seen once. About this clonotype itself: The antigen is undetermined.

The rearrangement joins TRBV3-1 to TRBJ2-5; D possibly matches TRBD1 or TRBD2 (5 bases each). Sample: CD8+ T cells from cultured PBMCs, taken from culture after CMV antigen stimulation. This receptor was obtained from a human donor in good health (CMV status not recorded). Some clones in this sample may be carry-over from other donors' samples. This chain's CDR3 is CASSQGWDVETQYF. In DNA form, the CDR3 reads TGTGCCAGCAGCCAAGGCTGGGACGTGGAGACCCAGTACTTC.